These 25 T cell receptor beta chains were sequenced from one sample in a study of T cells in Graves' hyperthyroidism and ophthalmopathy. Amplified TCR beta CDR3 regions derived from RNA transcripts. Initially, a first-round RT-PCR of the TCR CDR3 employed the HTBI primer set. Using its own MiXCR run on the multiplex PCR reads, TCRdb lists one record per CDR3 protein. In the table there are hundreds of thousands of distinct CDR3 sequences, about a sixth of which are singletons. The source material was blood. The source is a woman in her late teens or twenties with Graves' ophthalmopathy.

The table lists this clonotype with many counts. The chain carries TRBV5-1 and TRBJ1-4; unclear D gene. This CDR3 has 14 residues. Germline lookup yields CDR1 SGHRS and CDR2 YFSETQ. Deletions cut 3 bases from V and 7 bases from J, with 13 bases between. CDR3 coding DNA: TGCGCCAGCAGCTCTACACTGGGGAGTGAAAAACTGTTTTTT. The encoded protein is CASSSTLGSEKLFF.

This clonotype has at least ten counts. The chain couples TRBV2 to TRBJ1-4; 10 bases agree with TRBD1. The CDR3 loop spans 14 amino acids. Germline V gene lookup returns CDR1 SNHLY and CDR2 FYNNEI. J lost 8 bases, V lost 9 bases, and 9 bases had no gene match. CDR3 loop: CASQLDRGLEKLFF. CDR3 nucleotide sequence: TGTGCCAGTCAACTTGACAGGGGGCTCGAAAAACTGTTTTTT.

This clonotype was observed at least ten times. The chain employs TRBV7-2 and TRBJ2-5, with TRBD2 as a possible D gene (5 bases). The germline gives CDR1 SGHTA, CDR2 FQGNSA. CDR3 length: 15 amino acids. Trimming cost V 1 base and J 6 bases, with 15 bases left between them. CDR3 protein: CASSLGTVAFQTQYF. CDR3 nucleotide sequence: TGTGCCAGCAGCTTAGGGACCGTAGCGTTCCAGACCCAGTACTTC.

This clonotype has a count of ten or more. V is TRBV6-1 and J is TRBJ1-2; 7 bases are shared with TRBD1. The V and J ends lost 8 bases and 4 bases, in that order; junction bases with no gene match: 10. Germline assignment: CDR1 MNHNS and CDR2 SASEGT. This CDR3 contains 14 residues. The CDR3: CASHDRGGGYGYTF. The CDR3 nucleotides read TGTGCCAGCCATGACCGAGGGGGCGGCTATGGCTACACCTTC.

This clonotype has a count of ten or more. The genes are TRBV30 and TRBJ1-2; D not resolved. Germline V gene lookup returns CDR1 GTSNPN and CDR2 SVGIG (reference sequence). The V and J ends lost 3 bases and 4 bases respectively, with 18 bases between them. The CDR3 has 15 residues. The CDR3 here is CAWSLGTYEIYGYTF. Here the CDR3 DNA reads TGTGCCTGGAGCTTAGGAACCTATGAGATCTATGGCTACACCTTC.

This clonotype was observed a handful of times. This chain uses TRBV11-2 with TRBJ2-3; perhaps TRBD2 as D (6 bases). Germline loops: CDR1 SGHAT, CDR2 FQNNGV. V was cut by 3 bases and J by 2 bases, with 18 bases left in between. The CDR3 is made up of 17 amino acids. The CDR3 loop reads CASSLGRMGPITDTQYF. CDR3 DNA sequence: TGTGCCAGCAGCTTGGGGAGGATGGGACCAATCACAGATACGCAGTATTTT.

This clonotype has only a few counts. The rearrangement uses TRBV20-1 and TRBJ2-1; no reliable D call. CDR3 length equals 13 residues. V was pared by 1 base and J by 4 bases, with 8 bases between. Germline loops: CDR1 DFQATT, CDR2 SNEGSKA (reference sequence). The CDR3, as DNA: TGCAGTGCTAGAGCCCCCCGGTACAATGAGCAGTTCTTC. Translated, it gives CSARAPRYNEQFF.

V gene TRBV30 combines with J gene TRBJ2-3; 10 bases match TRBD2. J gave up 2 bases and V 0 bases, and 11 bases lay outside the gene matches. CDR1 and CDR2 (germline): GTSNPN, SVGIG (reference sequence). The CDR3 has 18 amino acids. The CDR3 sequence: CAWSVFPSGGRFTDTQYF. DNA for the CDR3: TGTGCCTGGAGTGTCTTTCCTAGCGGGGGAAGATTCACAGATACGCAGTATTTT.

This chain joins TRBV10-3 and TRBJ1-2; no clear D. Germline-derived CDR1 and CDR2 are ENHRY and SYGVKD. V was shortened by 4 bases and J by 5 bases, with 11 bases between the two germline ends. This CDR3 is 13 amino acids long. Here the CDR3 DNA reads TGTGCCATCAGTGGTCGGGCGGGGTATGGCTACACCTTC. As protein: CAISGRAGYGYTF.

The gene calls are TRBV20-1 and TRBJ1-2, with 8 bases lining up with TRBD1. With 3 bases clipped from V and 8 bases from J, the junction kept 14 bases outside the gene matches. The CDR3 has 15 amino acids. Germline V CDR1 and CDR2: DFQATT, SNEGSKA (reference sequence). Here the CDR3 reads CSARPGQGANIGYTF. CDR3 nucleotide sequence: TGCAGTGCTAGGCCCGGACAGGGAGCGAATATCGGCTACACCTTC.

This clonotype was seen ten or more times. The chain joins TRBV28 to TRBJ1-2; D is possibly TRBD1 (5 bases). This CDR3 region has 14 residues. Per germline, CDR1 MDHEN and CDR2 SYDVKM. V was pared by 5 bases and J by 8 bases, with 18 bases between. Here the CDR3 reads CASSPVQGGRGYTF. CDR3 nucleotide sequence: TGTGCCAGCAGTCCGGTTCAGGGAGGCCGGGGCTACACCTTC.

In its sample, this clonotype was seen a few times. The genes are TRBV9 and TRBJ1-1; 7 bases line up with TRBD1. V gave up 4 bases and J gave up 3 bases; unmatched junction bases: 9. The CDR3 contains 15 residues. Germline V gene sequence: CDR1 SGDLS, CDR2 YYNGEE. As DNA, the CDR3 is TGTGCCAGCAGCTCCCCAGGGGGATCGGACACTGAAGCTTTCTTT. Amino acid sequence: CASSSPGGSDTEAFF.

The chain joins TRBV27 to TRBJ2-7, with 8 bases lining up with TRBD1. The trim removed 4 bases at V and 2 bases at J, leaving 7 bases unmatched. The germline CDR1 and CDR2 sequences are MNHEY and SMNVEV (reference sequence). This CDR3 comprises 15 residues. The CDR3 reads CASSSATGDTYEQYF. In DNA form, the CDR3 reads TGTGCCAGCAGTTCCGCGACAGGGGACACCTACGAGCAGTACTTC.

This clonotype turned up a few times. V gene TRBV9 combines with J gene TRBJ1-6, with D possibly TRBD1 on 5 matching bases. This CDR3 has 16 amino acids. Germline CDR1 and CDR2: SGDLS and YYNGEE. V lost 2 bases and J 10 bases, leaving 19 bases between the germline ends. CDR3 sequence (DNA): TGTGCCAGCAGCGTGGGTCAGGGTCAGGTTAACTCACCCCTCCACTTT. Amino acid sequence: CASSVGQGQVNSPLHF. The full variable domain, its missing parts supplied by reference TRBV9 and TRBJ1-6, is DSGVTQTPKHLITATGQRVTLRCSPRSGDLSVYWYQQSLDQGLQFLIQYYNGEERAKGNILERFSAQQFPDLHSELNLSSLELGDSALYFCASSVGQGQVNSPLHFGNGTRLTVT.

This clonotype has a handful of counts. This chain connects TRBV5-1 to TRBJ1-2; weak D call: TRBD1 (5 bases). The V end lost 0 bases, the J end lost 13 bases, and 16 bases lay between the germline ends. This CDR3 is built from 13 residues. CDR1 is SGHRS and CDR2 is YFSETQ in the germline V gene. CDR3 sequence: CASSLEVAGAVTF. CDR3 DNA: TGCGCCAGCAGCTTGGAAGTTGCCGGGGCGGTCACCTTC.

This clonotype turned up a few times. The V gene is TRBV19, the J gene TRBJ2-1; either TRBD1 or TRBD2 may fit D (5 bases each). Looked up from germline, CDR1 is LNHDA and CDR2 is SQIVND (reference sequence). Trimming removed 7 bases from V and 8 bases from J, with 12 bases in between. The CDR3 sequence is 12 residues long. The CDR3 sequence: CASTVRDDEQFF. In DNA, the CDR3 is TGTGCCAGTACCGTCCGGGACGATGAGCAGTTCTTC.

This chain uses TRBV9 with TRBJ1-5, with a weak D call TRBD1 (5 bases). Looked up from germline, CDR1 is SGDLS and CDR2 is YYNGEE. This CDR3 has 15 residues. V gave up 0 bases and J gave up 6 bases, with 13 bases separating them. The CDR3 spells CASSVADGTGQPQHF. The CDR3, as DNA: TGTGCCAGCAGCGTAGCCGACGGGACGGGTCAGCCCCAGCATTTT.

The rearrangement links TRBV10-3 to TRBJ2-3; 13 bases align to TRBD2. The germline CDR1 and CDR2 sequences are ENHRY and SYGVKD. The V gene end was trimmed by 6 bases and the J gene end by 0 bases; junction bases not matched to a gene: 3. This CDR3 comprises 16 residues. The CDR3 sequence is CAIRGLAGSSTDTQYF. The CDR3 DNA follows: TGTGCCATCAGGGGACTAGCGGGGTCTAGCACAGATACGCAGTATTTT.

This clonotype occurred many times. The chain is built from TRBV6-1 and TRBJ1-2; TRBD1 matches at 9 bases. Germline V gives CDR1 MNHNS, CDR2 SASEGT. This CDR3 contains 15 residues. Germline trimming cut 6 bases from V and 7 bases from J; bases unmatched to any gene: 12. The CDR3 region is CASRTPGQGVGGYTF. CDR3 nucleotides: TGTGCCAGCAGAACTCCGGGACAGGGTGTCGGTGGCTACACCTTC.

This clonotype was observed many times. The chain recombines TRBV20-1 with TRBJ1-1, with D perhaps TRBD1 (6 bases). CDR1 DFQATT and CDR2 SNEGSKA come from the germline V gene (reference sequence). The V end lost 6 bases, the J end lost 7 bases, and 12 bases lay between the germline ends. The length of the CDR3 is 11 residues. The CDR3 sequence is CSAPQGNEAFF. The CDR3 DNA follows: TGCAGTGCCCCCCAGGGGAATGAAGCTTTCTTT.

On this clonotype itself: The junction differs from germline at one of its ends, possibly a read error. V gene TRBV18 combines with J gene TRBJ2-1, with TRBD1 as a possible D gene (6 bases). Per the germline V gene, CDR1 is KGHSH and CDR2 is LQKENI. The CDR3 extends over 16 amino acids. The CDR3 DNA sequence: TGTGCCAGCACACCCCAGGGGATAATGACTTACAATGAGCAGTTCTTC. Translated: CASTPQGIMTYNEQFF. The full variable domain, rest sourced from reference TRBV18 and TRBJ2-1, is NAGVMQNPRHLVRRRGQEARLRCSPMKGHSHVYWYRQLPEEGLKFMVYLQKENIIDESGMPKERFSAEFPKEGPSILRIQQVVRGDSAAYFCASTPQGIMTYNEQFFGPGTRLTVL.

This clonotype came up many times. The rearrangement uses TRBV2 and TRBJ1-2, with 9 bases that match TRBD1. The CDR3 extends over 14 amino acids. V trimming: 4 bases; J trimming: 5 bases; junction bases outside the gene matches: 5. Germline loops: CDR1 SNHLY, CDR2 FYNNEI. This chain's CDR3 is CASSVRTGDYGYTF. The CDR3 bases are TGTGCCAGCAGTGTAAGGACAGGGGATTATGGCTACACCTTC. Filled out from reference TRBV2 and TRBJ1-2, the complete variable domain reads EPEVTQTPSHQVTQMGQEVILRCVPISNHLYFYWYRQILGQKVEFLVSFYNNEISEKSEIFDDQFSVERPDGSNFTLKIRSTKLEDSAMYFCASSVRTGDYGYTFGSGTRLTVV.

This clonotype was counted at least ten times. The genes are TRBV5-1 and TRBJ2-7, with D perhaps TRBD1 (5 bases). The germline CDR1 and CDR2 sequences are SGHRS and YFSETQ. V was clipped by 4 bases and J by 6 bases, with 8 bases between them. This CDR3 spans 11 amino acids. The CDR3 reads CASSPGFEQYF. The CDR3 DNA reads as TGCGCCAGCAGCCCAGGGTTCGAGCAGTACTTC.

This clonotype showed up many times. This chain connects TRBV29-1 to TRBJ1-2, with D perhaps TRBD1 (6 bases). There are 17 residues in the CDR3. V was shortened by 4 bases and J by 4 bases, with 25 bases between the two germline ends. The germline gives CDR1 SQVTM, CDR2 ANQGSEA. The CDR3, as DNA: TGCAGCGTTGTGGAAGGACATGTGGGGGGCTATGTCTATGGCTACACCTTC. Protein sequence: CSVVEGHVGGYVYGYTF.

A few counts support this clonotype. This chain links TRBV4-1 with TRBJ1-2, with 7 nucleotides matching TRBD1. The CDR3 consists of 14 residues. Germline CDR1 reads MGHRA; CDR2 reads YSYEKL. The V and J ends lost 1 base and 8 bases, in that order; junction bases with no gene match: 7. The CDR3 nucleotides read TGCGCCAGCAGCCAAGGGTCGACAGGGATCGGCTACACCTTC. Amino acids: CASSQGSTGIGYTF.